This TCR beta chain was recovered during a study of cytomegalovirus exposure and HLA in healthy donors. Unmatched junction bases numbered 10, after V lost 8 bases and J lost 10 bases. CDR1 is MNHNS, CDR2 SASEGT, per germline. CDR3 length: 12 amino acids. With 60 Vbeta and 13 Jbeta primers, the PCR was carried out. Measured with immunoSEQ multiplex PCR; TCRdb has only the in-frame clones, and not every one. The top ten clones hold 1% of a sample with 100,000 to 150,000 clones, 80% of them seen once. The chain employs TRBV6-1 and TRBJ2-7; 8 bases are a match to TRBD1. The sample taken for sequencing was PBMCs. This TCR was sampled from a man aged 40-49 years in good health and CMV-seronegative. DNA of the CDR3: TGTGCCAGCGGGGACAGGCTCTTACCCCAGTACTTC. This translates into CASGDRLLPQYF.